This T cell receptor beta chain comes out of a study of vaccination effects on CD4 cells after COVID-19. With 10 days of culture completed, CD4+ T cells were isolated. Assay: immunoSEQ multiplex PCR; the TCRdb copy retains only in-frame clones and omits some. The repertoire has more than 45,000 clones, about three quarters of them found once; the top ten carry approximately 10%. As for this clone: Its antigen is unidentified.

The germline gives CDR1 SGHNT, CDR2 YENEEA. The CDR3 extends over 15 amino acids. Trimming removed 5 bases from V and 4 bases from J; junction bases left unmatched: 10. Study-wide points: Clones that were induced by infection or by vaccine showed marked contraction late after vaccination.

The sequence was obtained from a human donor who had a prior SARS-CoV-2 infection. The chain combines TRBV11-3 with TRBJ2-5, with 7 bases matching TRBD1. The sample here was CD4+ T cells from PBMCs cultured without peptide, taken before COVID-19 vaccination. This CDR3 is CASSRSGTVGETQYF. Written as DNA, the CDR3 is TGTGCCAGCAGCCGTTCCGGGACAGTCGGAGAGACCCAGTACTTC.